This T cell receptor (beta chain) was sequenced for a study of blood T cell repertoires in COVID-19. Across the whole study: The origin of the acute and convalescent COVID-19 samples was the United States, Italy and Spain. T cells, B-cell-depleted T cells, or PBMCs supplied cDNA or gDNA.

V was pared by 4 bases and J by 4 bases, with 8 bases of the junction left unmatched. Germline V gene sequence: CDR1 SNHLY, CDR2 FYNNEI. The CDR3 is 15 residues long. Original processing methods: The assay estimated nucleated cells by amplifying reference gene primers. This table comes from immunoSEQ multiplex PCR, and its TCRdb copy is limited to in-frame clones, with some not included. Clone size and V and J calls were adopted from that table, with D and trimming inferred from the DNA. The sample yields over 200,000 clones, approximately 82% seen once. The sequenced material came from peripheral blood. This clonotype was sampled from a woman between 45 and 65 years old with acute or convalescent COVID-19. The chain couples TRBV2 to TRBJ2-7, with 9 bases lining up with TRBD2. CDR3 region: CASSGALAGLYEQYF. DNA of the CDR3: TGTGCCAGCAGTGGTGCTCTAGCGGGATTATACGAGCAGTACTTC.